This T cell receptor (beta chain) was retrieved from a study of cytotoxic CD8 clonotypes in ibrutinib-treated CLL. Looking at the study overall: Among patients, some 25 responded partially and 2 completely; around 15 then stayed remitted and some twelve progressed after median around 73 months. The samples contained under 300,000 productive templates on average. They also contained an average of 94,082 productive rearrangements. Findings of the study overall: The study found clonality rose at ibrutinib response, then fell toward baseline at progression. In sustained-remission versus progressing patients, sampling times differed.

The protocol was immunoSEQ multiplex PCR, while the TCRdb copy is restricted to in-frame clones and leaves out a portion. Here the sample spans hundreds of thousands of clones, 70% to 80% being singletons. This clone was counted between two and nine times. Its antigen is currently unknown. Sample: PBMCs, taken before ibrutinib treatment. The sequence came from a human donor with chronic lymphocytic leukemia.

The CDR3 DNA is TGTGCCAGTACCCCCGCTGGCACGAGGGATACGCAGTATTTT. Translated: CASTPAGTRDTQYF. The V call is TRBV19, the J call TRBJ2-3; no clear D gene. This CDR3 has 14 amino acids. Germline V gene lookup returns CDR1 LNHDA and CDR2 SQIVND (reference sequence). Trimming took 7 bases from V and 6 from J, leaving 17 bases between them.